A single sample is the source of the 23 T cell receptor beta chains below, sequenced in a study of T-cell reconstitution after alpha-beta-depleted transplantation in children. Preparation of the TCRbeta library used unique molecular identifiers. Using its own MiXCR run on the PCR reads, TCRdb lists one record per CDR3 protein. This repertoire shows 300,000 to 400,000 distinct CDR3 sequences, 13% found once; its top ten account for around 4.5%. The sample consisted of PBMCs, taken from the stem cell graft. These receptors were obtained from a human donor who donated a stem cell graft to a child with Fanconi anemia.

This sequence joins TRBV12-3 or TRBV12-4 and TRBJ1-1; a possible D gene is TRBD1 (6 bases). CDR3 length: 15 residues. With 3 bases removed from V and 3 bases from J, the gap between germline ends came to 14 bases. The CDR3 region is CASSFNGGADTEAFF. The CDR3 DNA reads as TGTGCCAGCAGTTTTAATGGGGGCGCGGACACTGAAGCTTTCTTT.

This sequence joins TRBV7-8 and TRBJ2-2; D unresolved. The CDR3 is made up of 11 amino acids. CDR1 SGHVS and CDR2 FQNEAQ come from the germline V gene. Trimming left V 8 bases short and J 7 bases short, with 8 bases between. CDR3 residues: CASDNGGELFF. CDR3 DNA sequence: TGTGCCAGCGACAACGGCGGGGAGCTGTTTTTT.

This clonotype was observed at least ten times. The CDR3 coding sequence is TGCAGCGTTGTGGGATACGACAGAACCCCCTACGAGCAGTACTTC. Its protein is CSVVGYDRTPYEQYF. This sequence joins TRBV29-1 and TRBJ2-7, with a possible D match to TRBD1 (5 bases). V was pared by 4 bases and J by 2 bases, with 18 bases between. Germline assignment: CDR1 SQVTM and CDR2 ANQGSEA. The CDR3 length is 15 residues.

The chain combines TRBV12-3 or TRBV12-4 with TRBJ2-7; TRBD1 agrees at 7 bases. The CDR3 is made up of 17 amino acids. V was clipped by 1 base and J by 6 bases; unmatched bases: 15. CDR3 coding DNA: TGTGCCAGCAGTTTAGGAGGGGCAGGGGGTTTAATAGGCGAGCAGTACTTC. Translating gives CASSLGGAGGLIGEQYF.

This clonotype was recorded a few times. J is TRBJ2-6 and V is TRBV6-2 or TRBV6-3; the D gene is possibly TRBD1 (5 bases). This CDR3 contains 16 residues. The V gene lost 5 bases and the J gene lost 0 bases, with 11 bases spanning the gap. CDR1 and CDR2 (germline): MNHEY, SVGEGT. CDR3 protein: CASSPRGDSGANVLTF. Here the CDR3 DNA reads TGTGCCAGCAGTCCTAGGGGCGACTCTGGGGCCAACGTCCTGACTTTC.

This clonotype occurred many times. The rearrangement links TRBV28 to TRBJ2-1; no clear D gene. The CDR3 extends over 15 amino acids. Germline-derived CDR1 and CDR2 are MDHEN and SYDVKM. Trimming pared 6 bases from V and 6 bases from J, leaving 18 bases between. CDR3 in DNA: TGTGCCAGCAGCCAACTGGGTGCGGATGCCAATGAGCAGTTCTTC. Amino acid sequence: CASSQLGADANEQFF. The whole variable domain, remainder taken from reference TRBV28 and TRBJ2-1, is DVKVTQSSRYLVKRTGEKVFLECVQDMDHENMFWYRQDPGLGLRLIYFSYDVKMKEKGDIPEGYSVSREKKERFSLILESASTNQTSMYLCASSQLGADANEQFFGPGTRLTVL.

This clonotype was recorded only once. This chain joins TRBV11-2 and TRBJ2-1, with 15 bases fitting TRBD2. CDR3 length equals 17 residues. CDR1 is SGHAT and CDR2 is FQNNGV in the germline V gene. The V gene end was trimmed by 4 bases and the J gene end by 9 bases; junction bases not matched to a gene: 10. The chain's CDR3 is CASSSRGTSGGNVEQFF. Here the CDR3 DNA reads TGTGCCAGCAGCTCTAGAGGGACTAGCGGGGGGAATGTTGAGCAGTTCTTC.

The sample holds a few counts of this clonotype. The chain recombines TRBV7-8 with TRBJ2-2, with D uncertain. The CDR3 totals 13 residues. Germline V lookup: CDR1 SGHVS, CDR2 FQNEAQ. V was cut by 5 bases and J by 6 bases, with 10 bases left in between. CDR3 nucleotides: TGTGCCAGCAGCCCTCGCGGCTCCGGGGAGCTGTTTTTT. It yields the protein CASSPRGSGELFF.

In this sample, this clonotype turned up many times. The chain couples TRBV20-1 to TRBJ1-2, with D uncertain. CDR3 length: 9 residues. Germline CDR1 DFQATT, CDR2 SNEGSKA (reference sequence). The germline V and J ends were trimmed by 7 bases and 5 bases, with 5 bases remaining between them. In DNA, the CDR3 is TGCAGTGTTTATTATGGCTACACCTTC. This translates into CSVYYGYTF.

The gene calls are TRBV15 and TRBJ1-6, with D hard to call. This CDR3 region has 14 residues. The germline V and J ends were trimmed by 4 bases and 8 bases, with 12 bases remaining between them. CDR1 is LNHNV and CDR2 is YYDKDF in the germline V gene (reference sequence). CDR3 sequence (DNA): TGTGCCACCAGCACATCGATTCGAGATTCACCCCTCCACTTT. This codes for CATSTSIRDSPLHF.

The table lists this clonotype with many counts. The CDR3 sequence is CASSGTDQETQYF. CDR3 nucleotide sequence: TGTGCCAGCTCCGGGACGGACCAAGAGACCCAGTACTTC. The rearrangement joins TRBV18 to TRBJ2-5, with D perhaps assigned TRBD1 or TRBD2 (5 bases each). CDR1 and CDR2 (germline): KGHSH, LQKENI. The CDR3 spans 13 residues. V was trimmed by 6 bases and J by 0 bases, leaving 8 bases between them.

This clonotype was picked up many times. This sequence joins TRBV12-3 or TRBV12-4 and TRBJ1-1; tentative D call: TRBD1 (5 bases). V gave up 3 bases and J gave up 0 bases, with 11 bases separating them. The length of the CDR3 is 15 residues. The CDR3 loop reads CASSLGTTMNTEAFF. In DNA form, the CDR3 reads TGTGCCAGCAGTTTGGGGACGACCATGAACACTGAAGCTTTCTTT.

This clonotype was seen only a few times. The rearrangement links TRBV6-5 to TRBJ1-5; 7 bases are a match to TRBD1. V lost 4 bases to trimming and J lost 0 bases; unmatched junction nucleotides: 6. The length of the CDR3 is 16 residues. CDR1 is MNHEY, CDR2 SVGAGI, per germline. The CDR3 is CASSSTGQNSNQPQHF. The DNA for the CDR3 is TGTGCCAGCAGTTCAACGGGACAGAATAGCAATCAGCCCCAGCATTTT.

This clonotype was counted ten times or more. The chain recombines TRBV7-6 with TRBJ1-4; tentatively, D is TRBD1 (5 bases). The germline CDR1 and CDR2 sequences are SGHVS and FNYEAQ. The CDR3 length is 14 residues. V was clipped by 5 bases and J by 8 bases, with 15 bases between them. CDR3: CASSVRVEGEKLFF. CDR3 in DNA: TGTGCCAGCAGCGTCAGGGTGGAGGGCGAAAAACTGTTTTTT.

Ten or more counts support this clonotype. The chain links TRBV6-4 to TRBJ2-4; TRBD2 matches at 7 bases. V trimming: 1 base; J trimming: 12 bases; junction bases outside the gene matches: 15. The CDR3 is made up of 16 amino acids. Germline values: CDR1 MRHNA, CDR2 SNTAGT. Here the CDR3 reads CASSDWNRTATGGQYF. For the CDR3, the DNA is TGTGCCAGCAGTGACTGGAACCGGACGGCAACGGGGGGTCAGTACTTC.

This clonotype showed up just a few times. The rearrangement uses TRBV20-1 and TRBJ2-7; 10 bases are a match to TRBD2. V trimming: 7 bases; J trimming: 4 bases; junction bases outside the gene matches: 10. CDR1 is DFQATT and CDR2 is SNEGSKA in the germline V gene (reference sequence). The CDR3 sequence is 14 residues long. CDR3 sequence: CSVLSGGAGYEQYF. Here the CDR3 DNA reads TGCAGTGTTTTAAGCGGGGGGGCTGGTTACGAGCAGTACTTC.

The chain uses TRBV4-3 and TRBJ2-3; 10 bases agree with TRBD2. This CDR3 comprises 16 residues. V was pared by 3 bases and J by 3 bases, with 6 bases of the junction left unmatched. Germline CDR1 is LGHNA and CDR2 is YSLEER. CDR3 in amino acids: CASSQDGTSATDTQYF. The CDR3 DNA is TGCGCCAGCAGCCAGGACGGGACTAGCGCGACAGATACGCAGTATTTT.

This clonotype was seen ten or more times. V usage is TRBV9 and J usage is TRBJ2-3, with no clear D. The CDR3 has 16 amino acids. V lost 0 bases and J lost 0, with 11 bases in between. CDR1 and CDR2 from the germline V gene are SGDLS and YYNGEE. The CDR3 protein is CASSVEVGTSTDTQYF. Here the CDR3 DNA reads TGTGCCAGCAGCGTAGAAGTGGGAACTAGCACAGATACGCAGTATTTT.

The chain employs TRBV3-1 and TRBJ1-1; 9 bases fit TRBD1. This CDR3 has 14 residues. The germline V gene encodes CDR1 LGHDT and CDR2 YNNKEL (reference sequence). With V trimmed by 3 bases and J by 5 bases, 4 bases remained unmatched. CDR3 residues: CASSQRDRETEAFF. CDR3 nucleotides: TGTGCCAGCAGCCAGAGGGACAGGGAAACTGAAGCTTTCTTT.

The table lists this clonotype with many counts. The chain is built from TRBV28 and TRBJ1-1; no definite D call. The CDR3 extends over 16 amino acids. V gave up 7 bases and J gave up 0 bases, with 18 bases separating them. Germline values: CDR1 MDHEN, CDR2 SYDVKM. The CDR3, as DNA: TGTGCCAGCACCCTGCTCGGAGAATACATGAACACTGAAGCTTTCTTT. Its translation is CASTLLGEYMNTEAFF.

The chain joins TRBV6-1 to TRBJ2-7; 8 nucleotides agree with TRBD1. Trimming took 7 bases from V and 2 from J; bases not matched to a gene: 13. The germline V gene encodes CDR1 MNHNS and CDR2 SASEGT. The CDR3 length is 16 residues. The CDR3, as DNA: TGTGCCAGCACTAAAACGACAGGGGATTTGCCCTACGAGCAGTACTTC. It translates to CASTKTTGDLPYEQYF.

There are a few counts of this clonotype. The rearrangement links TRBV7-2 to TRBJ2-7; TRBD2 might be the D (5 bases). Germline values: CDR1 SGHTA, CDR2 FQGNSA. There are 13 residues in the CDR3. V was pared by 3 bases and J by 5 bases, with 11 bases between. The CDR3 bases are TGTGCCAGCAGCTTTGTTCGAGGGAACGAGCAGTACTTC. Its translation is CASSFVRGNEQYF.

This clonotype showed up just a few times. This chain joins TRBV7-9 and TRBJ1-2; no clear D. CDR3 length equals 17 residues. Trimming removed 5 bases at V and 4 bases at J, with 23 bases between. Germline assignment: CDR1 SEHNR and CDR2 FQNEAQ (reference sequence). The CDR3 bases are TGTGCCAGCAGCAGACATCCCGATAGGGCTTTGATCTATGGCTACACCTTC. Protein product: CASSRHPDRALIYGYTF. Full variable domain (missing parts from reference TRBV7-9 and TRBJ1-2): DTGVSQNPRHKITKRGQNVTFRCDPISEHNRLYWYRQTLGQGPEFLTYFQNEAQLEKSRLLSDRFSAERPKGSFSTLEIQRTEQGDSAMYLCASSRHPDRALIYGYTFGSGTRLTVV.